The clone carrying this T cell receptor (beta chain) has only a few counts. Antigen unknown. Pregnant or lactating patients were excluded, as were those with uncontrolled infection or other autoimmune disease. The data stem from a study of T cells in Graves' hyperthyroidism and ophthalmopathy. Study summary: Blood was drawn when the patient was first diagnosed and still untreated.

Study conclusions and caveats: The model made its ophthalmopathy prediction, and onset followed a median approximately 7 months later.

The J segment lost 4 bases and the V segment lost 2 bases, leaving 7 bases of the junction unmatched. Germline V gene sequence: CDR1 SNHLY, CDR2 FYNNEI. The CDR3 is made up of 16 amino acids. Amplification targeted TCR beta CDR3 regions from RNA transcripts. In the first-round RT-PCR of the TCR CDR3, the HTBI primer set was used. TCRdb reanalysed the multiplex PCR reads using MiXCR and keeps one entry per CDR3 protein. The table records about 420,000 distinct CDR3 sequences, roughly 13% of them present only once. The receptor was derived from a woman between 18 and 30 years old with Graves' hyperthyroidism. This chain joins TRBV2 and TRBJ2-1; TRBD2 agrees at 8 bases. The sequenced sample was blood. The CDR3 DNA follows: TGTGCCAGCAGTGAATACGGGGGGGCGGTTTACAATGAGCAGTTCTTC. Its protein is CASSEYGGAVYNEQFF.